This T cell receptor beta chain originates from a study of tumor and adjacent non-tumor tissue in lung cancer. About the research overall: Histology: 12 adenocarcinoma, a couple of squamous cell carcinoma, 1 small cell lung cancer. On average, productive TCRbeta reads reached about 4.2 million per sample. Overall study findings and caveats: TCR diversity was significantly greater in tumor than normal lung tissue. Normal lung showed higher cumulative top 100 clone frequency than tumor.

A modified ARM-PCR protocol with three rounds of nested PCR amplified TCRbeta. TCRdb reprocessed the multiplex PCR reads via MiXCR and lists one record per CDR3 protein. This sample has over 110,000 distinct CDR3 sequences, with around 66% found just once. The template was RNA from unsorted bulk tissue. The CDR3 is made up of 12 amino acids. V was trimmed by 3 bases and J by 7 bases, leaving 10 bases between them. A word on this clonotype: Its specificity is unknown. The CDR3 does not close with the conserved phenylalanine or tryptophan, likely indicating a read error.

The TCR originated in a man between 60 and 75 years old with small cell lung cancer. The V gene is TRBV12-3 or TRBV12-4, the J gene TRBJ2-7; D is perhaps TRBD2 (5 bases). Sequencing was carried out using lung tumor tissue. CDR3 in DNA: TGTGCCAGCAGTTTGGAGGTAGGGGAGCAGTACTTA. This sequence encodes CASSLEVGEQYL.